This is a list of T cell receptor beta chains from one sample in a study of radiotherapy plus CTLA-4 blockade in lung cancer. Method: immunoSEQ multiplex PCR; TCRdb's copy keeps in-frame clones and lacks some. The data show 40,000 to 50,000 clones, with about 77% seen just once and 8.5% to 10% held by the top ten. This sample comprised peripheral blood, obtained from a patient treated with radiotherapy plus ipilimumab. These receptors came from a human donor with non-small cell lung cancer who had stable disease on radiotherapy plus ipilimumab. CDR3s include the opening cysteine and the closing phenylalanine or tryptophan.

>TRBV5-6
CASSLVVGTGPSSYEQYF
>TRBV6-1
CASSSTLSNQPQHF
>TRBV5-1
CASSGPGQGVWTEAFF
>TRBV5-6
CASSLFNSNYGYTF
>TRBV11-2
CASSFRTGSTYEQYF
>TRBV9
CASSPGGALVLTF
>TRBV6-1
CASSEFLGGNTGELFF
>TRBV12-5
CASGLVRTAGAQNIQYF
>TRBV25-1
CATQRTGQDEQYF
>TRBV6-4
CASSPDRGGGYTF